This is a list of T cell receptor beta chains from one sample in a study of cytomegalovirus exposure and HLA in healthy donors. Clones were sequenced by immunoSEQ multiplex PCR, and TCRdb holds only the in-frame ones, with some missing. The sample lists approximately 160,000 clones, 60% to 80% occurring once. What was sequenced was PBMCs. Receptors were obtained from a male donor in good health and CMV-seronegative. Each CDR3 is given without its conserved first and last residue. The size entry is marked missing in some rows and otherwise reads once, few, many or a size class.

V	size	J	CDR3
TRBV11-2	-	TRBJ1-4	ASSLGAGANEKLF
TRBV7-9	-	TRBJ1-1	ASSSDRATEAF
TRBV7-9	-	TRBJ1-2	ASSSRSGNYGYT
TRBV6-1	-	TRBJ1-5	ASRTGTANNQPQH
TRBV4-1	-	TRBJ1-4	ASSQTGAGEKLF
TRBV6-5	few	-	ASSSRTSGKYEQY
TRBV23-1	-	TRBJ2-7	ASSRSTGWYEQY
TRBV11-2	-	TRBJ2-5	ASSLVGRIQRGGRETQY
TRBV21-1	-	TRBJ1-1	ASSKGKGQGTMNTEAF
TRBV18	-	TRBJ2-6	ASLGSSGANVLT
TRBV2	-	TRBJ1-2	ASTGGNYGYT
TRBV14	-	TRBJ2-1	ASSQDPSVSYNEQF
TRBV19	once	TRBJ2-7	ASSISHVSGTSTYEQY
TRBV6-5	-	TRBJ2-7	ASSSGTGVFYEQY
TRBV5-6	few	TRBJ2-2	ASSWETGGNTGELF
TRBV6-1	few	TRBJ2-2	ASLNRATVTGELF
TRBV14	-	TRBJ2-1	ASSQGALHNEQF
TRBV28	-	TRBJ2-1	ASSFIQQWNEQF
TRBV9	-	TRBJ2-1	ASSSSGSSYNEQF